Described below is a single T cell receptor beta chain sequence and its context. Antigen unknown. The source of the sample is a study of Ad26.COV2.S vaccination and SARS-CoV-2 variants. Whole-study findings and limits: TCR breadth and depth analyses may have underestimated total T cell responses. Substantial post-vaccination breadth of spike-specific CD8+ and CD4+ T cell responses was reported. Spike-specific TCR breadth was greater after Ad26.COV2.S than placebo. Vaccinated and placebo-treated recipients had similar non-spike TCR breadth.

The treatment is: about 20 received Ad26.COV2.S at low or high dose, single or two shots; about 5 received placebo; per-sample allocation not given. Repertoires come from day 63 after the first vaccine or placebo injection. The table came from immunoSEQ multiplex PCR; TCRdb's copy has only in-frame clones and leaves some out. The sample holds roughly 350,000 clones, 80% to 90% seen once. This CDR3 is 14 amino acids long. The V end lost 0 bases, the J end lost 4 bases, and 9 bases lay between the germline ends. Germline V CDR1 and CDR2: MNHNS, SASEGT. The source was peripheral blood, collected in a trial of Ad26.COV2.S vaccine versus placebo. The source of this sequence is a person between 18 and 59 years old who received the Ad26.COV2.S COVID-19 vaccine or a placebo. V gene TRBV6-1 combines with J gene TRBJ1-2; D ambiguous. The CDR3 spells CASSEAERAYGYTF. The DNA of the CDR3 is TGTGCCAGCAGTGAAGCAGAGAGGGCCTATGGCTACACCTTC.